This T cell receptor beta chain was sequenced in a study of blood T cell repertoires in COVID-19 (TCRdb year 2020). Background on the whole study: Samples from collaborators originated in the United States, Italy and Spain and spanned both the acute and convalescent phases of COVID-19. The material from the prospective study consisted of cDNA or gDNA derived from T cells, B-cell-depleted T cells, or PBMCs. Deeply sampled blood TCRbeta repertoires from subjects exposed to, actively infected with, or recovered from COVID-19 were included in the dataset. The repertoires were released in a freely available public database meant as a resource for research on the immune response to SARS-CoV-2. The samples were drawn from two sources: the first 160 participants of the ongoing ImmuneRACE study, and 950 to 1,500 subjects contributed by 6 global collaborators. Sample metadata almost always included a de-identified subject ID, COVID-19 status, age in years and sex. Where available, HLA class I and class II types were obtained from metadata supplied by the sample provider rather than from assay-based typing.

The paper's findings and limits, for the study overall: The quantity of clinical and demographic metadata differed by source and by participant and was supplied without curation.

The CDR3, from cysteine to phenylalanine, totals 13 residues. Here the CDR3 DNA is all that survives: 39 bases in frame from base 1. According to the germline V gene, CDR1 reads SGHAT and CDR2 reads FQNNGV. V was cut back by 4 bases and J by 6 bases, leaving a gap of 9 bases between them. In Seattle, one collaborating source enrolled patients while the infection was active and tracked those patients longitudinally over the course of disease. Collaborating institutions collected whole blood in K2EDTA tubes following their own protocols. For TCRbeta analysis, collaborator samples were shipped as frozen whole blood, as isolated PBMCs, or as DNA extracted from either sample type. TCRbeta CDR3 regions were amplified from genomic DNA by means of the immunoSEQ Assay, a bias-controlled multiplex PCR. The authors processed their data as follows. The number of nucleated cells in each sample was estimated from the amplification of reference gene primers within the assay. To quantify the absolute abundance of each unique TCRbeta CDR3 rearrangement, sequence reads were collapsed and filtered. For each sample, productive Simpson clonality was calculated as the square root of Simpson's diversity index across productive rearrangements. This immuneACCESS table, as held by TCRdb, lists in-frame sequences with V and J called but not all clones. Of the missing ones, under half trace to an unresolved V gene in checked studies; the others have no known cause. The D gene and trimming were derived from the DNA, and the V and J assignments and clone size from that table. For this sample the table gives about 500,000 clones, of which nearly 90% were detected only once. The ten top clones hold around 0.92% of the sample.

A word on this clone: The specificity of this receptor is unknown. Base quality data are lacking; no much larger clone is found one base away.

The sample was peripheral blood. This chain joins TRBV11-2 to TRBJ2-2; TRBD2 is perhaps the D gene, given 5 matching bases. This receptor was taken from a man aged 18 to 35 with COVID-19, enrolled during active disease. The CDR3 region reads CASSSSWAGELFF. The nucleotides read TGTGCCAGCAGCTCTAGCTGGGCCGGGGAGCTGTTTTTT.